The 19 T cell receptor beta chains below all came from one sample that was sequenced in a study of human T cells and chemical hapten exposure. Time point described: patch test 1, 2 weeks after DPC sensitization. Stated treatment: therapeutic diphenylcyclopropenone sensitization with weekly scalp DPC. In TCRdb, the RACE reads were re-called with MiXCR into one record per CDR3 protein. Of 370,000 or so distinct CDR3 sequences in the sample, roughly 4.8% were seen once. The specimen comprised whole blood, sampled in connection with sensitization to the hapten diphenylcyclopropenone (DPC). The receptors derive from a woman in her forties or fifties with alopecia areata. Some clones in this sample may be carry-over from other donors' samples.

The V and J genes are TRBV7-2 and TRBJ1-4; D gene unclear. CDR3 length: 15 amino acids. V was clipped by 1 base and J by 0 bases, with 6 bases between them. Germline-derived CDR1 and CDR2 are SGHTA and FQGNSA. The CDR3: CASSLVSATNEKLFF. For the CDR3, the DNA is TGTGCCAGCAGCTTAGTGTCCGCAACTAATGAAAAACTGTTTTTT.

This clonotype was observed at least ten times. The V call is TRBV4-2, the J call TRBJ2-6, with no clear D. This CDR3 spans 14 amino acids. Germline lookup yields CDR1 LGHNA and CDR2 YNFKEQ. V lost 4 bases, J lost 2 bases, and 6 bases lay in between. The CDR3 loop reads CASSPVAGANVLTF. The CDR3, as DNA: TGTGCCAGCAGCCCAGTGGCTGGGGCCAACGTCCTGACTTTC.

This clonotype appeared many times. J is TRBJ1-2 and V is TRBV6-5, with TRBD1 matching over 7 bases. V lost 4 bases to trimming and J lost 2 bases; unmatched junction nucleotides: 4. The CDR3 runs to 14 residues. Germline-derived CDR1 and CDR2 are MNHEY and SVGAGI. The CDR3: CASSSTTGNYGYTF. The CDR3 nucleotides are TGTGCCAGCAGTTCAACGACAGGGAACTATGGCTACACCTTC.

The rearrangement links TRBV7-6 to TRBJ2-1, with TRBD2 matching over 8 bases. This CDR3 region has 14 residues. Unmatched junction bases numbered 3, after V lost 1 base and J lost 7 bases. Germline CDR1 reads SGHVS; CDR2 reads FNYEAQ. For the CDR3, the DNA is TGTGCCAGCAGCTTAGAGGGACTAGAGAATGAGCAGTTCTTC. Encoded protein: CASSLEGLENEQFF.

The table lists this clonotype with many counts. The CDR3 loop reads CASSVAPRMGSGTDTQYF. The CDR3 nucleotides read TGTGCCAGCAGCGTAGCCCCCCGGATGGGGAGCGGCACAGATACGCAGTATTTT. The V gene is TRBV9, the J gene TRBJ2-3; a possible D gene is TRBD2 (5 bases). Germline CDR1 reads SGDLS; CDR2 reads YYNGEE. V lost 0 bases, J lost 1 base, and 18 bases lay in between. CDR3 length: 18 residues.

This clonotype has a handful of counts. The rearrangement joins TRBV11-2 to TRBJ1-1; D remains unclear. V gave up 0 bases and J gave up 7 bases, with 6 bases separating them. CDR3 length: 12 amino acids. Germline V gene data show CDR1 as SGHAT and CDR2 as FQNNGV. CDR3 in amino acids: CASSLDLHEAFF. CDR3 in DNA: TGTGCCAGCAGCTTAGATCTACATGAAGCTTTCTTT.

This clonotype was seen a few times. The chain combines TRBV4-1 with TRBJ2-7; TRBD1 matches at 8 bases. V trimming: 2 bases; J trimming: 2 bases; junction bases outside the gene matches: 2. This CDR3 region has 14 residues. Germline-derived CDR1 and CDR2 are MGHRA and YSYEKL. CDR3 sequence reads: CASSQRQGPYEQYF. The CDR3 nucleotides are TGCGCCAGCAGCCAAAGACAGGGGCCCTACGAGCAGTACTTC.

The gene calls are TRBV4-2 and TRBJ2-5; D is undetermined. V lost 0 bases, J lost 5 bases, and 10 bases lay in between. Germline V gene lookup returns CDR1 LGHNA and CDR2 YNFKEQ. The CDR3 extends over 14 amino acids. The CDR3 nucleotides are TGTGCCAGCAGCCAAGATGTGACTGGGGAGACCCAGTACTTC. It is translated as CASSQDVTGETQYF.

The rearrangement links TRBV6-5 to TRBJ1-4; D unresolved. CDR1 is MNHEY and CDR2 is SVGAGI in the germline V gene. CDR3 length equals 16 residues. The germline V and J ends were trimmed by 0 bases and 8 bases, with 16 bases remaining between them. The CDR3 here is CASSYSSAVRREKLFF. The CDR3 DNA reads as TGTGCCAGCAGTTACTCCTCAGCGGTCCGAAGGGAAAAACTGTTTTTT.

This clonotype turned up a few times. This chain links TRBV6-6 with TRBJ2-7; D may be TRBD1 (6 bases). Trimming removed 3 bases from V and 0 bases from J, with 9 bases in between. The CDR3 length is 14 residues. Germline V gene data show CDR1 as MNHNY and CDR2 as SVGAGI (reference sequence). The CDR3 region is CASSYTGSSYEQYF. The CDR3, as DNA: TGTGCCAGCAGTTATACAGGGAGCTCCTACGAGCAGTACTTC.

In its sample, this clonotype was seen many times. The chain couples TRBV7-9 to TRBJ2-4; perhaps TRBD2 as D (5 bases). Germline CDR1 SEHNR, CDR2 FQNEAQ (reference sequence). Trimming removed 1 base at V and 6 bases at J, with 10 bases between. The CDR3 sequence is 14 residues long. The CDR3 bases are TGTGCCAGCAGCTTAGATAGCGCGTCAAACATTCAGTACTTC. Its translation is CASSLDSASNIQYF. Variable domain in full (rest from reference TRBV7-9 and TRBJ2-4): DTGVSQNPRHKITKRGQNVTFRCDPISEHNRLYWYRQTLGQGPEFLTYFQNEAQLEKSRLLSDRFSAERPKGSFSTLEIQRTEQGDSAMYLCASSLDSASNIQYFGAGTRLSVL.

Regarding this clonotype: One base away lies a much larger clone, so this may be a sequencing read error. V and J are TRBV13 and TRBJ2-5; the match to TRBD1 covers 10 bases. V trimming: 5 bases; J trimming: 2 bases; junction bases outside the gene matches: 2. Germline V CDR1 and CDR2: PRHDT, FYEKMQ (reference sequence). The CDR3 runs 14 residues. Here the CDR3 DNA reads TGTGCCAGCAGCGAGGACAGGGGGCAAGAGACCCAGTACTTC. It is translated as CASSEDRGQETQYF.

This clonotype was detected ten times or more. The V call is TRBV30, the J call TRBJ1-5; D ambiguous. Looked up from germline, CDR1 is GTSNPN and CDR2 is SVGIG (reference sequence). The CDR3 runs 14 residues. The V and J ends lost 1 base and 7 bases respectively, with 14 bases between them. Here the CDR3 reads CAWSESTAEQPQHF. DNA for the CDR3: TGTGCCTGGAGTGAGAGTACAGCCGAGCAGCCCCAGCATTTT.

Ten or more counts support this clonotype. The gene calls are TRBV5-1 and TRBJ2-7, with TRBD2 matching over 12 bases. With 2 bases clipped from V and 6 bases from J, the junction kept 9 bases outside the gene matches. The CDR3 has 16 residues. CDR1 is SGHRS, CDR2 YFSETQ, per germline. The CDR3 spells CASSFQSSGGAREQYF. For the CDR3, the DNA is TGCGCCAGCAGCTTTCAGTCTAGCGGGGGGGCCCGCGAGCAGTACTTC.

On this clonotype itself: Possible read error: a much larger clone is one base away. The chain uses TRBV28 and TRBJ2-2; 8 bases match TRBD2. CDR3 length equals 16 residues. The germline CDR1 and CDR2 sequences are MDHEN and SYDVKM. V trimming: 3 bases; J trimming: 0 bases; junction bases outside the gene matches: 3. CDR3 residues: CASSFWTSPNTGELFF. In DNA, the CDR3 is TGTGCCAGCAGTTTTTGGACTAGCCCGAACACCGGGGAGCTGTTTTTT.

The table lists this clonotype with a few counts. The genes are TRBV6-2 or TRBV6-3 and TRBJ2-7; D is unclear. The CDR3 totals 12 residues. The germline CDR1 and CDR2 sequences are MNHEY and SVGEGT. Trimming took 4 bases from V and 7 from J, leaving 11 bases between them. The CDR3 DNA is TGTGCCAGCAGTTTTCCGACTTGGGAGCAGTACTTC. It translates to CASSFPTWEQYF.

In this sample, this clonotype turned up many times. This chain links TRBV12-3 or TRBV12-4 with TRBJ2-3, with no clear D. V was shortened by 8 bases and J by 0 bases, with 15 bases between the two germline ends. This CDR3 spans 15 amino acids. The CDR3 here is CASSTALPSTDTQYF. CDR3 bases: TGTGCCAGCTCTACGGCACTTCCTAGCACAGATACGCAGTATTTT.

The rearrangement links TRBV27 to TRBJ2-1; D unclear. This CDR3 comprises 13 residues. The germline V gene has CDR1 MNHEY and CDR2 SMNVEV (reference sequence). Trimming pared 0 bases from V and 9 bases from J, leaving 9 bases between. The CDR3 sequence is CASSLSERGEQFF. DNA of the CDR3: TGTGCCAGCAGTTTATCAGAAAGAGGTGAGCAGTTCTTC.

This clonotype was recorded many times. The chain combines TRBV24-1 with TRBJ2-7; perhaps TRBD1 as D (6 bases). Per the germline V gene, CDR1 is KGHDR and CDR2 is SFDVKD. Trimming removed 4 bases at V and 0 bases at J, with 12 bases between. The CDR3 runs to 15 residues. As DNA, the CDR3 is TGTGCCACCAGTGACGTCGGACAGAGCTCCTACGAGCAGTACTTC. Its protein product is CATSDVGQSSYEQYF.